The sequence of this TCR beta chain was determined in a study of shared clonotypes between healthy human individuals. As to this clone: Its target is unknown.

V lost 0 bases, J lost 0 bases, and 8 bases stayed unmatched. The CDR3 is 18 amino acids. The germline V gene encodes CDR1 LGHNA and CDR2 YNFKEQ. Caucasian adults living in Nashville, Tennessee, provided all samples. Study conclusions and caveats: Expectations were that clonotype sharing among donors would be affected by sequencing depth. Some clonotypes were shared by all four sorted-subset donors, while others were not shared. The non-shared ones had lower generation probabilities than the shared ones.

Method: immunoSEQ multiplex PCR; TCRdb's copy keeps in-frame clones and lacks some. This table has roughly 2.6 million clones, over 85% appearing once. Material for sequencing was naive CD4+ T cells sorted from blood. Subset given: CD45RA+ positively selected. The source of this sequence is a man between 18 and 35 years old in good health. The chain carries TRBV4-2 and TRBJ2-3, with 8 bases identical to TRBD2. The CDR3 here is CASSQEPAGAPSTDTQYF. The CDR3 bases are TGTGCCAGCAGCCAAGAGCCAGCGGGGGCGCCTAGCACAGATACGCAGTATTTT.